What follows are 27 T cell receptor beta chains derived from one specimen sequenced in a study of blood T cell repertoires in COVID-19. Data came from immunoSEQ multiplex PCR; TCRdb stores just in-frame clones and leaves some out. The sample gives 160,000 or so clones, about 92% of which show up once; about 2% is in the top ten. Sequencing was performed on peripheral blood. Receptors were obtained from a woman in her sixties or seventies with COVID-19, enrolled during active disease.

The rearrangement links TRBV4-2 to TRBJ2-2; 10 nucleotides align to TRBD2. J lost 3 bases, V lost 1 base, and 5 bases had no gene match. CDR1 is LGHNA, CDR2 YNFKEQ, per germline. The CDR3 runs 17 residues. CDR3 sequence reads: CASSQVVSGGYTGELFF. Here the CDR3 DNA reads TGTGCCAGCAGCCAAGTGGTTAGCGGGGGGTACACCGGGGAGCTGTTTTTT.

V and J are TRBV2 and TRBJ1-2, with a possible D match to TRBD1 (5 bases). This CDR3 contains 12 residues. Germline assignment: CDR1 SNHLY and CDR2 FYNNEI. Trimming cost V 8 bases and J 2 bases, with 9 bases left between them. CDR3 sequence (DNA): TGTGCCAGCCCGACAGCAAACTATGGCTACACCTTC. Translating gives CASPTANYGYTF.

The V gene is TRBV9, the J gene TRBJ2-1, with a tentative D call TRBD2 (6 bases). CDR3 length: 15 residues. In germline, CDR1 is SGDLS, CDR2 YYNGEE. V was clipped by 6 bases and J by 3 bases, with 16 bases between them. This chain's CDR3 is CASTRGGGDYNEQFF. The CDR3 DNA sequence: TGTGCCAGCACCCGGGGTGGCGGGGACTACAATGAGCAGTTCTTC.

This clone was detected once. The rearrangement links TRBV6-5 to TRBJ1-1; D is unclear. Trimming took 6 bases from V and 0 from J, leaving 8 bases between them. CDR3 size: 13 residues. CDR1 MNHEY and CDR2 SVGAGI come from the germline V gene. CDR3 sequence reads: CASRDLLNTEAFF. For the CDR3, the DNA is TGTGCCAGCAGGGACTTGTTGAACACTGAAGCTTTCTTT.

This chain uses TRBV29-1 with TRBJ1-1, with 10 positions matching TRBD1. The V segment lost 7 bases and the J segment 4 bases; nucleotides outside the gene matches: 15. The CDR3 loop spans 16 amino acids. CDR1 SQVTM and CDR2 ANQGSEA come from the germline V gene. CDR3 nucleotides: TGCAGCGCATACGGGGGGACAGGGGCGGACGGCACTGAAGCTTTCTTT. This sequence encodes CSAYGGTGADGTEAFF.

The rearrangement links TRBV13 to TRBJ1-6, with a possible D match to TRBD1 (5 bases). The CDR3 contains 18 residues. Trimming took 0 bases from V and 0 from J, leaving 12 bases between them. Germline values: CDR1 PRHDT, CDR2 FYEKMQ (reference sequence). The CDR3 region has the DNA TGTGCCAGCAGCTTAGGGGGGGGAAGTAACTCCTATAATTCACCCCTCCACTTT. It yields the protein CASSLGGGSNSYNSPLHF.

V usage is TRBV27 and J usage is TRBJ2-5; perhaps TRBD2 as D (5 bases). The ends were cut back, 5 bases at V and 4 bases at J, with 17 bases in the middle. Germline CDR1 reads MNHEY; CDR2 reads SMNVEV (reference sequence). This CDR3 comprises 15 residues. CDR3 in amino acids: CASSAREYLRETQYF. The CDR3 bases are TGTGCCAGCAGTGCAAGGGAGTACCTCCGAGAGACCCAGTACTTC.

The chain recombines TRBV7-2 with TRBJ2-7; 12 bases fit TRBD2. In germline, CDR1 is SGHTA, CDR2 FQGNSA. This CDR3 comprises 15 residues. V lost 4 bases and J lost 4; bases outside the gene matches: 5. The CDR3 region is CASSSLAGGTYEQYF. Written as DNA, the CDR3 is TGTGCCAGCAGCTCCCTAGCGGGGGGGACGTACGAGCAGTACTTC.

The CDR3 DNA reads as TGTGCCAGTAGTATGAGAAGGGGACAGCCCTACACTGAAGCTTTCTTT. Protein product: CASSMRRGQPYTEAFF. V usage is TRBV19 and J usage is TRBJ1-1; 7 positions match TRBD1. The CDR3 totals 16 residues. Germline loops: CDR1 LNHDA, CDR2 SQIVND (reference sequence). Unmatched junction bases numbered 10, after V lost 3 bases and J lost 3 bases.

This clone was seen a single time. The CDR3 nucleotides read TGTGCCAGCAGTGACGGGACAGCACAAGAGACCCAGTACTTC. It is translated as CASSDGTAQETQYF. This chain uses TRBV6-1 with TRBJ2-5; 7 positions agree with TRBD1. The CDR3 covers 14 residues. V lost 3 bases and J lost 2; bases outside the gene matches: 3. Germline V gives CDR1 MNHNS, CDR2 SASEGT.

V is TRBV6-5 and J is TRBJ1-1; TRBD1 matches at 8 bases. V trimming: 7 bases; J trimming: 5 bases; junction bases outside the gene matches: 12. Germline CDR1 and CDR2: MNHEY and SVGAGI. This CDR3 region has 15 residues. The CDR3 here is CASTTYRDRNTEAFF. CDR3 bases: TGTGCCAGCACTACTTATCGGGACAGGAATACTGAAGCTTTCTTT.

The chain joins TRBV6-5 to TRBJ1-5; D unresolved. Trimming removed 6 bases from V and 2 bases from J, with 11 bases in between. The CDR3 is 14 amino acids. The germline gives CDR1 MNHEY, CDR2 SVGAGI. CDR3 DNA: TGTGCCAGCAGCCAACAGTATCGCAATCAGCCCCAGCATTTT. Its translation: CASSQQYRNQPQHF.

V is TRBV3-1 (or the pseudogene TRBV3-2) and J is TRBJ1-5; unclear D gene. There are 15 residues in the CDR3. The V end lost 1 base, the J end lost 0 bases, and 7 bases lay between the germline ends. Germline loops: CDR1 LGHDT, CDR2 YNNKEL (reference sequence). The CDR3 is CASSQGADSNQPQHF. The CDR3 region has the DNA TGTGCCAGCAGCCAAGGGGCAGATAGCAATCAGCCCCAGCATTTT.

This clone appeared a few times. V gene TRBV6-4 combines with J gene TRBJ1-1; D gene unclear. CDR1 MRHNA and CDR2 SNTAGT come from the germline V gene. This CDR3 has 15 residues. With 5 bases removed from V and 1 base from J, the gap between germline ends came to 14 bases. CDR3 in DNA: TGTGCCAGCAGTATAGGCCGACAAGAGAACACTGAAGCTTTCTTT. Protein: CASSIGRQENTEAFF.

There are a few counts of this clone. The genes are TRBV25-1 and TRBJ2-7, with a tentative D call TRBD2 (5 bases). V lost 4 bases and J 6 bases, leaving 13 bases between the germline ends. This CDR3 spans 13 amino acids. Germline V gene lookup returns CDR1 MGHDK and CDR2 SYGVNS. The chain's CDR3 is CASSVPGMSEQYF. CDR3 nucleotide sequence: TGTGCCAGCAGTGTCCCGGGGATGTCCGAGCAGTACTTC.

J is TRBJ1-1 and V is TRBV7-3; D gene ambiguous. Germline V lookup: CDR1 SGHTA, CDR2 FQGTGA. The CDR3 has 13 residues. V shed 5 bases and J shed 0 bases, with 7 bases lying between them. The CDR3 loop reads CASSPLLNTEAFF. DNA for the CDR3: TGTGCCAGCAGCCCCCTATTGAACACTGAAGCTTTCTTT. Filled out from reference TRBV7-3 and TRBJ1-1, the complete variable domain reads GAGVSQTPSNKVTEKGKYVELRCDPISGHTALYWYRQSLGQGPEFLIYFQGTGAADDSGLPNDRFFAVRPEGSVSTLKIQRTERGDSAVYLCASSPLLNTEAFFGQGTRLTVV.

The chain carries TRBV5-4 and TRBJ2-7, with D possibly being TRBD1 (6 bases). This CDR3 is built from 14 residues. V lost 0 bases and J lost 4, with 11 bases in between. Germline-derived CDR1 and CDR2 are SGHNT and YYREEE (reference sequence). In DNA form, the CDR3 reads TGTGCCAGCAGCTTGGACAGGGTACTTTACGAGCAGTACTTC. This sequence encodes CASSLDRVLYEQYF.

The gene calls are TRBV7-6 and TRBJ2-3; 8 positions match TRBD1. The CDR3 is 15 residues long. V dropped 6 bases and J dropped 2; count of bases not matched to a gene: 7. In germline, CDR1 is SGHVS, CDR2 FNYEAQ. The CDR3 nucleotides read TGTGCCAGCAGACCAGGGGGCTGGGACACAGATACGCAGTATTTT. It specifies CASRPGGWDTDTQYF.

The chain employs TRBV4-3 and TRBJ1-3; a weak D match, TRBD1 (6 bases). Germline CDR1 is LGHNA and CDR2 is YSLEER. V gave up 2 bases and J gave up 5 bases, with 19 bases separating them. The CDR3 totals 17 residues. CDR3 in DNA: TGCGCCAGCAGCCAAAGTGCCCTGGGGGCGGCTAGAAACACCATATATTTT. The encoded protein is CASSQSALGAARNTIYF.

The chain has TRBV19 and TRBJ1-4; weak D call: TRBD1 (5 bases). Trimming stripped 1 base from V and 0 bases from J, with 12 bases between. This CDR3 has 17 residues. Germline V gene lookup returns CDR1 LNHDA and CDR2 SQIVND (reference sequence). CDR3 protein: CASSIAPRQTTNEKLFF. CDR3 DNA: TGTGCCAGTAGTATAGCTCCCCGACAGACAACTAATGAAAAACTGTTTTTT.

The rearrangement uses TRBV6-5 and TRBJ1-4, with 8 bases fitting TRBD1. The CDR3 length is 15 residues. With V trimmed by 6 bases and J by 7 bases, 10 bases remained unmatched. Germline CDR1 and CDR2: MNHEY and SVGAGI. For the CDR3, the DNA is TGTGCCAGCAGACCACCTTGGACAGGGAGTGAAAAACTGTTTTTT. Amino acids: CASRPPWTGSEKLFF.

This rearrangement joins TRBV6-2 or TRBV6-3 to TRBJ1-6, with TRBD1 matching 9 bases. Germline V gives CDR1 MNHEY, CDR2 SVGEGT. The CDR3 is made up of 14 amino acids. Trimming took 5 bases from V and 6 from J; bases not matched to a gene: 2. The CDR3 loop is CASSDRGGNSPLHF. The CDR3 nucleotides read TGTGCCAGCAGTGACAGGGGGGGTAATTCACCCCTCCACTTT.

The chain carries TRBV4-2 and TRBJ2-2; 12 bases align to TRBD2. The CDR3 is made up of 20 amino acids. With 0 bases clipped from V and 4 bases from J, the junction kept 12 bases outside the gene matches. The germline V gene encodes CDR1 LGHNA and CDR2 YNFKEQ. CDR3 sequence: CASSQDPLTSGGPGTGELFF. DNA for the CDR3: TGTGCCAGCAGCCAAGACCCCCTGACTAGCGGGGGCCCAGGCACCGGGGAGCTGTTTTTT.

V gene TRBV27 combines with J gene TRBJ2-7, with 11 bases that match TRBD1. Germline lookup yields CDR1 MNHEY and CDR2 SMNVEV (reference sequence). With 6 bases clipped from V and 2 bases from J, the junction kept 6 bases outside the gene matches. The length of the CDR3 is 15 residues. The CDR3, as DNA: TGTGCCAGCAGACCGAGGGGACAGGGGGCCTACGAGCAGTACTTC. Amino acid sequence: CASRPRGQGAYEQYF.

The V gene is TRBV27, the J gene TRBJ2-3; 9 bases fit TRBD2. The CDR3 has 16 residues. Trimming removed 2 bases from V and 1 base from J; junction bases left unmatched: 4. CDR1 MNHEY and CDR2 SMNVEV come from the germline V gene (reference sequence). The CDR3 loop is CASSLRRGGGTDTQYF. The CDR3 bases are TGTGCCAGCAGTTTACGGCGGGGGGGCGGCACAGATACGCAGTATTTT.

The genes are TRBV7-2 and TRBJ2-7, with D tentatively TRBD1 (6 bases). V was clipped by 0 bases and J by 7 bases, with 10 bases between them. CDR3 length equals 13 residues. CDR1 SGHTA and CDR2 FQGNSA come from the germline V gene. The CDR3 spells CASSLALGAEQYF. Written as DNA, the CDR3 is TGTGCCAGCAGCTTAGCGCTGGGGGCTGAGCAGTACTTC.

The chain is built from TRBV6-5 and TRBJ1-2, with TRBD1 as a possible D gene (6 bases). The CDR3 has 13 residues. Germline values: CDR1 MNHEY, CDR2 SVGAGI. V lost 6 bases, J lost 3 bases, and 11 bases lay in between. The CDR3 loop reads CASRSAGDYGYTF. DNA of the CDR3: TGTGCCAGCAGGAGCGCAGGGGACTATGGCTACACCTTC.